This T cell receptor beta chain derives from a study of T cells in Graves' hyperthyroidism and ophthalmopathy. Points from the study as a whole: Most thyroid-expanded clonotypes above 0.001 were also found in blood.

Stability of Graves' hyperthyroidism was defined as absent ophthalmopathy progression within 18 months. Exclusion criteria comprised uncontrolled infection, other autoimmune disease, pregnancy or lactation. A roughly 10 ml volume of fresh peripheral blood provided the PBMCs. The length of the CDR3 is 15 residues. Trimming stripped 4 bases from V and 4 bases from J, with 17 bases between. Germline V gives CDR1 MNHEY, CDR2 SVGEGT. In this sample, this clonotype turned up many times. Its target is unknown. Amplified TCR beta CDR3 regions derived from RNA transcripts. HTBI primers were employed in a first-round RT-PCR of the TCR CDR3. TCRdb itself ran the multiplex PCR reads through MiXCR, one entry per CDR3 protein. The sample has hundreds of thousands of distinct CDR3 sequences, 15% to 20% seen once.

The chain employs TRBV6-2 or TRBV6-3 and TRBJ2-7; a weak D match, TRBD1 (6 bases). The sequence came from a woman under 30 with Graves' hyperthyroidism. Sequenced sample: blood. CDR3: CASSSTGTRRYEQYF. In nucleotides, the CDR3 is TGTGCCAGCAGTTCCACCGGGACAAGGCGGTACGAGCAGTACTTC.